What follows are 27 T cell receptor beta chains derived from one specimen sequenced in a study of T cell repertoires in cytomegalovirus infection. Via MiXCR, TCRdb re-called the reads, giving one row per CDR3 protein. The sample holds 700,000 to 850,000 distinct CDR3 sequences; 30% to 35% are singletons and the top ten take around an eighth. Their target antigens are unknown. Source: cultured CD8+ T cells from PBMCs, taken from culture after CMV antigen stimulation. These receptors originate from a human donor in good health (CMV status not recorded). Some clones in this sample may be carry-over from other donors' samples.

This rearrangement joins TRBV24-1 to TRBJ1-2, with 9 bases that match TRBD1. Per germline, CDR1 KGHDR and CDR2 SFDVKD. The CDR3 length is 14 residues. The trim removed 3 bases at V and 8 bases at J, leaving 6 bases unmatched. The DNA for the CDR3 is TGTGCCACCAGTGATGGGGACAGGGTAGAGGGCTACACCTTC. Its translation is CATSDGDRVEGYTF.

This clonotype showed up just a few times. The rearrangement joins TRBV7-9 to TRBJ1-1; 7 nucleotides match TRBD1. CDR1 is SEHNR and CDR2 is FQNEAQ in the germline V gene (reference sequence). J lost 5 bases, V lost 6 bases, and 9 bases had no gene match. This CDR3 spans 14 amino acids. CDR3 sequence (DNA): TGTGCCAGCAGACGTGACAGGGTGATAACTGAAGCTTTCTTT. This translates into CASRRDRVITEAFF.

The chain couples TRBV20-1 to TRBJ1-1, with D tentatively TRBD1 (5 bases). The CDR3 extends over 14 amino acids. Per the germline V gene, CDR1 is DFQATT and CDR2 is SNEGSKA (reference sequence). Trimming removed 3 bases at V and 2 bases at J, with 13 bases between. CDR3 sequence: CSASSWDVNTEAFF. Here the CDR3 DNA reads TGCAGTGCTAGTTCCTGGGACGTAAACACTGAAGCTTTCTTT.

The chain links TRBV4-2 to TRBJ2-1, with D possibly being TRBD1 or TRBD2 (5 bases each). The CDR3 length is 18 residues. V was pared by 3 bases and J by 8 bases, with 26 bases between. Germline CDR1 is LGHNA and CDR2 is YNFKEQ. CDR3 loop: CASSQATADSRRLDEQFF. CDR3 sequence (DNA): TGTGCCAGCAGCCAGGCGACAGCGGACTCACGACGTTTGGATGAGCAGTTCTTC.

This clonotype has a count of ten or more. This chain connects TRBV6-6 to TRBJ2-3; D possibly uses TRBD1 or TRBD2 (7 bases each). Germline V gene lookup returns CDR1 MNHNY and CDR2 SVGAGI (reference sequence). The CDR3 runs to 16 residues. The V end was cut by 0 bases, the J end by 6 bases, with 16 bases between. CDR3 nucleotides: TGTGCCAGCAGTTACTCCCAGGGGGGGCAGAGGGATACGCAGTATTTT. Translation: CASSYSQGGQRDTQYF.

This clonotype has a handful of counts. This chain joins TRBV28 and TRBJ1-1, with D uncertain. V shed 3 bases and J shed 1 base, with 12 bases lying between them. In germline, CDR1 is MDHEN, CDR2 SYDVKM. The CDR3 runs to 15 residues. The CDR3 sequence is CASSFSPKGNTEAFF. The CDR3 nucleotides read TGTGCCAGCAGTTTCAGCCCAAAGGGGAACACTGAAGCTTTCTTT.

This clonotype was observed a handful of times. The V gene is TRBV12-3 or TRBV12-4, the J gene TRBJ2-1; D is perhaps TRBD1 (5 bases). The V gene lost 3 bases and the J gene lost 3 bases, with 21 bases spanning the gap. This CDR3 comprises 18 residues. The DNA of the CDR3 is TGTGCCAGCAGTTTGTCTCAGGGAACCAATACCGACTACAATGAGCAGTTCTTC. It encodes CASSLSQGTNTDYNEQFF.

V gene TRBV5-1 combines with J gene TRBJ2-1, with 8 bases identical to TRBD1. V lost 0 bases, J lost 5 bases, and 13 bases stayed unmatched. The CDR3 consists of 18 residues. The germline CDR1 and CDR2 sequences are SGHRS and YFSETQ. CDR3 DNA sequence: TGCGCCAGCAGCTTGGGACAGGGGACCCACCTTAAACACAATGAGCAGTTCTTC. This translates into CASSLGQGTHLKHNEQFF.

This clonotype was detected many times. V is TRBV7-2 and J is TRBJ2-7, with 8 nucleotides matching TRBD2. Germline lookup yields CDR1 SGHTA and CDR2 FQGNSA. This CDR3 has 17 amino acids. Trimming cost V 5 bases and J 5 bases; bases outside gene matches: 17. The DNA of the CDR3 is TGTGCCAGCAGCGCCCCGGGGGGGCCAGGGTTGTCTGACGAGCAGTACTTC. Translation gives CASSAPGGPGLSDEQYF.

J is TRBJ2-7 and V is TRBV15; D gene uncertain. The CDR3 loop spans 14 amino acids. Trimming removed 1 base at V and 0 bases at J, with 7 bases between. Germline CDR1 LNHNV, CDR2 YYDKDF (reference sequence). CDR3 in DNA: TGTGCCACCAGCAGAGCGGGCAGCTCCTACGAGCAGTACTTC. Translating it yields CATSRAGSSYEQYF. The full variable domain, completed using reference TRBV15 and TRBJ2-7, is DAMVIQNPRYQVTQFGKPVTLSCSQTLNHNVMYWYQQKSSQAPKLLFHYYDKDFNNEADTPDNFQSRRPNTSFCFLDIRSPGLGDTAMYLCATSRAGSSYEQYFGPGTRLTVT.

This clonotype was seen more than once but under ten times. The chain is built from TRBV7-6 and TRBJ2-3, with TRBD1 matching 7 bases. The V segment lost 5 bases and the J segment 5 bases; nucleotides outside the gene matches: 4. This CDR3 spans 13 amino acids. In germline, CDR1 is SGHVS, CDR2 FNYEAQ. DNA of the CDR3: TGTGCCAGCAGCCCAGCAGGGGGAGATACGCAGTATTTT. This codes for CASSPAGGDTQYF.

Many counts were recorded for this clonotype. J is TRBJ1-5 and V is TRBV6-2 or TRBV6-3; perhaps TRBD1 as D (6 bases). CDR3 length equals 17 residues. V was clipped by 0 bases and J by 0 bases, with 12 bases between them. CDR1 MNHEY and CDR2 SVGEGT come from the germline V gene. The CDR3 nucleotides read TGTGCCAGCAGTTACTCGGACAGAAAATATAGCAATCAGCCCCAGCATTTT. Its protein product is CASSYSDRKYSNQPQHF.

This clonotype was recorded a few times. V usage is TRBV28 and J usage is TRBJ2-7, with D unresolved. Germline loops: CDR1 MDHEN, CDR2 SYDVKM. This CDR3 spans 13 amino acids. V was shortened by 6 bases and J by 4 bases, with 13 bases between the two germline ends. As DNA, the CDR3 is TGTGCCAGCAGCCAAAACTGGATATACGAGCAGTACGTC. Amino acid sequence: CASSQNWIYEQYV.

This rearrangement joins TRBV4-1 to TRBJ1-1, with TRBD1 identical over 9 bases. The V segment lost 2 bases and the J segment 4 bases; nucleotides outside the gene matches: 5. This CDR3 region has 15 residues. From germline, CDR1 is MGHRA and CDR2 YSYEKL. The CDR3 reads CASSQLPDRGTEAFF. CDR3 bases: TGCGCCAGCAGCCAACTACCGGACAGGGGCACTGAAGCTTTCTTT.

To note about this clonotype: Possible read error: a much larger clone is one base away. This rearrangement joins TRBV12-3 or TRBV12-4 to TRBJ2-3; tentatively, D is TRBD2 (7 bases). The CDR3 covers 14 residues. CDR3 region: CASRNGGAGDSQYF. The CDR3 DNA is TGTGCCAGCCGCAATGGGGGGGCCGGAGATTCGCAGTATTTT.

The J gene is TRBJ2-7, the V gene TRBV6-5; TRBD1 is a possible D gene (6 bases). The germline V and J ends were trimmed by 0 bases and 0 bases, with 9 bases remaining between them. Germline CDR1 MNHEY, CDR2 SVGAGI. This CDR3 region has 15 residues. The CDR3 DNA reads TGTGCCAGCAGTTACTCGAAGGGGGTCTCCTACGAGCAGTACTTC. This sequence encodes CASSYSKGVSYEQYF.

The CDR3 coding sequence is TGTGCCAGCACGTCCGGGGCGGAGGTGGAGAACACTGAAGCTTTCTTT. The encoded protein is CASTSGAEVENTEAFF. The chain has TRBV6-1 and TRBJ1-1; tentatively, D is TRBD1 (5 bases). The germline V and J ends were trimmed by 7 bases and 1 base, with 19 bases remaining between them. The CDR3 is made up of 16 amino acids. CDR1 MNHNS and CDR2 SASEGT come from the germline V gene.

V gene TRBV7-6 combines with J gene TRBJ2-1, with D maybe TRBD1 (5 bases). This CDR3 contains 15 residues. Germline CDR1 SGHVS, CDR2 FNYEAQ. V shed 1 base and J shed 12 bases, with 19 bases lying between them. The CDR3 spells CASSLVITGHSMQFF. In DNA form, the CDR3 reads TGTGCCAGCAGCTTAGTCATCACAGGACACTCTATGCAGTTCTTC.

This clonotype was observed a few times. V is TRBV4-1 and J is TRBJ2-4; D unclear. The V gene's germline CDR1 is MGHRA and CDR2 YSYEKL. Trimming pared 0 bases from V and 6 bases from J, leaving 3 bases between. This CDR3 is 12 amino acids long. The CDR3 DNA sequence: TGCGCCAGCAGCCAAGATCCAAACATTCAGTACTTC. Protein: CASSQDPNIQYF.

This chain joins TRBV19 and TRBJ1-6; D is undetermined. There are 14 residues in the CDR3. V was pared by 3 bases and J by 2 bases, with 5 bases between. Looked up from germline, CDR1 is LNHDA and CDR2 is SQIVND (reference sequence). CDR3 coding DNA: TGTGCCAGTAGTATGGTAGCCTATAATTCACCCCTCCACTTT. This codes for CASSMVAYNSPLHF.

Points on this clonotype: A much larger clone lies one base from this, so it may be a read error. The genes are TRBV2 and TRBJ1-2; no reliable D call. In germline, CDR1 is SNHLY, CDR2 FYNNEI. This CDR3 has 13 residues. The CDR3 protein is CVSSERSFYGYTF. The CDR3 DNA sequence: TGTGTCAGCAGTGAAAGGTCTTTCTATGGCTACACCTTC.

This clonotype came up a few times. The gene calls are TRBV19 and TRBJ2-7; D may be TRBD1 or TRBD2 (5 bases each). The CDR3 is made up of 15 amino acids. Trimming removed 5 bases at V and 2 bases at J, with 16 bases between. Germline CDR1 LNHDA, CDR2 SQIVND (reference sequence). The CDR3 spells CASSPAKGSTYEQYF. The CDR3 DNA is TGTGCCAGTAGTCCTGCTAAGGGGAGTACCTACGAGCAGTACTTC.

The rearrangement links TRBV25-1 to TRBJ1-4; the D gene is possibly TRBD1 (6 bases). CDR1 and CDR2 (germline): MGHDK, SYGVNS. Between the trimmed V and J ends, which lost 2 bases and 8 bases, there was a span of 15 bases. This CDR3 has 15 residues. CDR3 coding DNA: TGTGCCAGCAGTGAAGGACAGCTCCTCTGGGAAAAACTGTTTTTT. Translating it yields CASSEGQLLWEKLFF.

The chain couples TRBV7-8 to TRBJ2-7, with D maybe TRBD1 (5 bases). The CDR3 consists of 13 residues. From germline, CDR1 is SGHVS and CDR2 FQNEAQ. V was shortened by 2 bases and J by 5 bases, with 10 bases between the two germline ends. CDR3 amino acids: CASSLFPQDEQYV. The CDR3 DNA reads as TGTGCCAGCAGCTTATTTCCACAGGACGAGCAGTACGTC.

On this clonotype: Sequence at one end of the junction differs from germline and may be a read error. Here the CDR3 reads CANSPDRGFNQPQHF. CDR3 nucleotide sequence: TGTGCCAACAGCCCCGACAGGGGGTTCAATCAGCCCCAGCATTTT. V and J are TRBV7-9 and TRBJ1-5, with TRBD1 matching 9 bases. Germline lookup yields CDR1 SEHNR and CDR2 FQNEAQ (reference sequence). This CDR3 is built from 15 residues.

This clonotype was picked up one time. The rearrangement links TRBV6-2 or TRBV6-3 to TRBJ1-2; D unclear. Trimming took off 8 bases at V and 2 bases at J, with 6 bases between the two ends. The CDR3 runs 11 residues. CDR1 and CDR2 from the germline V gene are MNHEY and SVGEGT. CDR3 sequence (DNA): TGTGCCAGCGAGGGAAACTATGGCTACACCTTC. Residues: CASEGNYGYTF.

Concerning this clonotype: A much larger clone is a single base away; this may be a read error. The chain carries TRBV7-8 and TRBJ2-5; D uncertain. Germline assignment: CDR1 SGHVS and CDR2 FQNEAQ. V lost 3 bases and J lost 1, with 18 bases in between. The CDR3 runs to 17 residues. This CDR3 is CASSLVKYWVFQETQYF. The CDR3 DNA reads TGTGCCAGCAGCTTGGTTAAATACTGGGTTTTCCAAGAGACCCAGTACTTC.